This TCR beta chain emerged from a study of response to subunit inactivated influenza vaccine. J lost 0 bases, V lost 4 bases, and 9 bases had no gene match. Germline loops: CDR1 MNHEY, CDR2 SVGEGT. The CDR3 is 18 amino acids. This clonotype was observed at least ten times. The antigen is unknown. Study-wide results and limits: The authors proposed limited new T cell recruitment per seasonal influenza vaccination.

TCRdb itself ran the RT-PCR reads through MiXCR, one entry per CDR3 protein. The sample comprises a few hundred thousand distinct CDR3 sequences, 12% to 15% of which are singletons, and approximately 12% rests with the top ten. This TCR was recovered from a man in his fifties who received an inactivated influenza vaccine. This chain connects TRBV6-2 or TRBV6-3 to TRBJ2-7; 13 bases fit TRBD2. Sequenced material: PBMCs from blood, taken 11 to 12 days after vaccination. CDR3 sequence: CASSFDGTSGTYSYEQYF. DNA for the CDR3: TGTGCCAGCAGTTTCGACGGGACTAGCGGGACCTACTCCTACGAGCAGTACTTC.